The T cell receptor (beta chain) described here comes from a study of cytomegalovirus exposure and HLA in healthy donors. The study ran its PCR with 60 Vbeta and 13 Jbeta primers. Using immunoSEQ multiplex PCR, the repertoire was profiled, and TCRdb retains in-frame clones only, with some absent. The repertoire holds 100,000 to 150,000 clones, approximately 75% seen once, with roughly 3.5% in the top ten. In the case of this clone: Its ends do not fully match the called genes, so a read error is possible.

Germline assignment: CDR1 SGHRS and CDR2 YFSETQ. This CDR3 contains 13 residues. The receptor comes from a woman in her forties or fifties in good health and CMV-seronegative. Material: PBMCs. The rearrangement joins TRBV5-1 to TRBJ2-1; no clear D gene. CDR3 residues: CAGSLARGNEQFF. The CDR3 bases are TGCGCCGGCAGCTTGGCACGCGGAAATGAGCAGTTCTTC. The whole variable domain, remainder taken from reference TRBV5-1 and TRBJ2-1, is KAGVTQTPRYLIKTRGQQVTLSCSPISGHRSVSWYQQTPGQGLQFLFEYFSETQRNKGNFPGRFSGRQFSNSRSEMNVSTLELGDSALYLCAGSLARGNEQFFGPGTRLTVL.